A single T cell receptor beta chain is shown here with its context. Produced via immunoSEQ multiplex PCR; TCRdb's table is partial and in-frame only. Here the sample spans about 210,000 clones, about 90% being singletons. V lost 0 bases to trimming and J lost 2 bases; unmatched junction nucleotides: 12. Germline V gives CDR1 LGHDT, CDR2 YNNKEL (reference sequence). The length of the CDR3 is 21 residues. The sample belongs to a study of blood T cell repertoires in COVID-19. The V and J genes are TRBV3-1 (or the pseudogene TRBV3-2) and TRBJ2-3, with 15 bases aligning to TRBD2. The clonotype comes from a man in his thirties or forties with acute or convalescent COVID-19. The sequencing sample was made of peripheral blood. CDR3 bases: TGTGCCAGCAGCCAAGATAAGGGGAGGACTAGCGGGGGGGAATCCACAGATACGCAGTATTTT. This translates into CASSQDKGRTSGGESTDTQYF.